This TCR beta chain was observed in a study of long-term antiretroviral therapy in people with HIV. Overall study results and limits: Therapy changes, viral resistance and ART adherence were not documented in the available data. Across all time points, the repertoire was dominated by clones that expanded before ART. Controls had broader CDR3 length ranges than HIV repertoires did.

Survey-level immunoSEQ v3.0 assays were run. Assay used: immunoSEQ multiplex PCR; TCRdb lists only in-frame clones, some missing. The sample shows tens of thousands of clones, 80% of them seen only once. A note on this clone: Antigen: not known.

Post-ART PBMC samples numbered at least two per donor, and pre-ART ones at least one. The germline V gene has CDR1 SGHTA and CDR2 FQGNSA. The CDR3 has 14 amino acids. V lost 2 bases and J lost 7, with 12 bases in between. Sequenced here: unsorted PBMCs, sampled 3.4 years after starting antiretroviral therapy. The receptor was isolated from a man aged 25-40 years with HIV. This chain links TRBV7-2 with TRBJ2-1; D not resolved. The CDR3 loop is CASSLSPLSNEQFF. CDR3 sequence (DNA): TGTGCCAGCAGCTTAAGCCCTCTGAGTAATGAGCAGTTCTTC.